The 31 T cell receptor beta chains below were found in one sample sequenced in a study of blood T cell repertoires in COVID-19. The protocol was immunoSEQ multiplex PCR, while the TCRdb copy is restricted to in-frame clones and leaves out a portion. This sample carries hundreds of thousands of clones, roughly nine tenths of them seen once, and the ten largest clones take roughly 0.69%. The material sequenced was peripheral blood. The receptors derive from a man between 35 and 55 years old with acute or convalescent COVID-19.

V and J are TRBV6-2 or TRBV6-3 and TRBJ1-4; D is possibly TRBD1 (6 bases). Germline loops: CDR1 MNHEY, CDR2 SVGEGT. The CDR3 has 16 residues. V was pared by 7 bases and J by 5 bases, with 20 bases between. This CDR3 reads CASTPLPRGRNEKLFF. CDR3 DNA sequence: TGTGCCAGCACCCCGCTACCCAGGGGTCGGAATGAAAAACTGTTTTTT.

This clone showed up just once. The gene calls are TRBV27 and TRBJ2-2; TRBD2 matches 9 bases. Germline V lookup: CDR1 MNHEY, CDR2 SMNVEV (reference sequence). J was trimmed by 4 bases and V by 6 bases; bases with no gene match: 15. The CDR3 contains 18 residues. CDR3 bases: TGTGCCAGCAGACTCAATAGCGGGAGAGGTGGATTCACCGGGGAGCTGTTTTTT. Encoded protein: CASRLNSGRGGFTGELFF.

In regard to this clone: The same CDR3 also results from other DNA sequences found in this sample. The rearrangement uses TRBV5-1 and TRBJ1-1; D gene ambiguous. There are 14 residues in the CDR3. Germline V lookup: CDR1 SGHRS, CDR2 YFSETQ. V lost 0 bases and J 1 base, leaving 7 bases between the germline ends. CDR3 in amino acids: CASSLGTGNTEAFF. In DNA form, the CDR3 reads TGCGCCAGCAGCTTGGGTACGGGGAACACTGAAGCTTTCTTT.

The chain uses TRBV2 and TRBJ2-1, with unresolved D. The length of the CDR3 is 13 residues. Germline V gene sequence: CDR1 SNHLY, CDR2 FYNNEI. V lost 4 bases and J lost 6, with 10 bases in between. CDR3 DNA: TGTGCCAGCAGTGTGGGCCTATCCAATGAGCAGTTCTTC. This codes for CASSVGLSNEQFF.

The chain couples TRBV4-1 to TRBJ1-5; D unclear. V lost 0 bases and J lost 3, with 21 bases in between. The CDR3 totals 19 residues. Germline CDR1 is MGHRA and CDR2 is YSYEKL. CDR3 sequence (DNA): TGCGCCAGCAGCCAAGATTCTCTCGGGTCTCGAAACCTCAATCAGCCCCAGCATTTT. Translated, it gives CASSQDSLGSRNLNQPQHF.

For the CDR3, the DNA is TGTGCCAGCTCACCAGGGTCCGGGTCCACTGAAGCTTTCTTT. Amino acid sequence: CASSPGSGSTEAFF. The V call is TRBV18, the J call TRBJ1-1; D ambiguous. The V gene's germline CDR1 is KGHSH and CDR2 LQKENI. V lost 2 bases and J lost 4, with 11 bases in between. The CDR3 has 14 amino acids.

In its sample, this clone was seen once. The chain recombines TRBV5-1 with TRBJ1-6, with 12 bases that match TRBD1. With 3 bases clipped from V and 11 bases from J, the junction kept 6 bases outside the gene matches. The CDR3 loop spans 15 amino acids. Germline V gives CDR1 SGHRS, CDR2 YFSETQ. The CDR3 loop is CASSSGQGAFPPLHF. The CDR3 DNA reads as TGCGCCAGCAGCTCGGGACAGGGGGCTTTCCCACCCCTCCACTTT.

The chain recombines TRBV3-1 (or the pseudogene TRBV3-2) with TRBJ2-7, with TRBD2 matching 10 bases. CDR3 length equals 16 residues. Trimming removed 1 base from V and 7 bases from J; junction bases left unmatched: 10. Germline V CDR1 and CDR2: LGHDT, YNNKEL (reference sequence). For the CDR3, the DNA is TGTGCCAGCAGCCAAGCCGGGACTAGCGTGTCCCCGGAGCAGTACTTC. Amino acids: CASSQAGTSVSPEQYF.

The V gene is TRBV5-1, the J gene TRBJ1-1; D not certain. The CDR3 runs to 14 residues. Between the trimmed V and J ends, which lost 2 bases and 3 bases, there was a span of 11 bases. Germline CDR1 reads SGHRS; CDR2 reads YFSETQ. CDR3 residues: CASSFEVSDTEAFF. DNA for the CDR3: TGCGCCAGCAGCTTTGAGGTTTCGGACACTGAAGCTTTCTTT.

The CDR3 spells CASSYTRGSGYTF. The CDR3 coding sequence is TGTGCCAGCAGTTACACCAGAGGGAGCGGCTACACCTTC. The V and J genes are TRBV6-5 and TRBJ1-2, with D unresolved. Trimming removed 2 bases at V and 8 bases at J, with 12 bases between. The CDR3 is 13 amino acids. CDR1 and CDR2 (germline): MNHEY, SVGAGI.

The chain uses TRBV6-6 and TRBJ1-4; a possible D gene is TRBD1 (6 bases). V was trimmed by 5 bases and J by 3 bases, leaving 13 bases between them. The germline gives CDR1 MNHNY, CDR2 SVGAGI (reference sequence). The CDR3 extends over 15 amino acids. Here the CDR3 DNA reads TGTGCCAGCAGTCACCACACAGGGTCTAATGAAAAACTGTTTTTT. Amino acids: CASSHHTGSNEKLFF.

This clone was seen a single time. The gene calls are TRBV9 and TRBJ1-6; 9 nucleotides match TRBD1. With 1 base clipped from V and 2 bases from J, the junction kept 4 bases outside the gene matches. Per the germline V gene, CDR1 is SGDLS and CDR2 is YYNGEE. This CDR3 contains 17 residues. The CDR3 region is CASSVWTGDPYNSPLHF. CDR3 DNA: TGTGCCAGCAGCGTATGGACAGGGGATCCCTATAATTCACCCCTCCACTTT.

The chain carries TRBV7-9 and TRBJ2-1, with D tentatively TRBD1 (5 bases). Germline lookup yields CDR1 SEHNR and CDR2 FQNEAQ (reference sequence). Trimming shortened V by 11 bases and J by 10 bases, and 24 bases separated the two germline ends. The CDR3 spans 14 residues. Here the CDR3 DNA reads TGTGCCGCCGCAAGGTATGCAGGGCCCCAGGAGCAGTTCTTC. Translation gives CAAARYAGPQEQFF.

V gene TRBV6-5 combines with J gene TRBJ2-7, with TRBD1 matching 11 bases. The J segment lost 6 bases and the V segment lost 6 bases, leaving 7 bases of the junction unmatched. The germline gives CDR1 MNHEY, CDR2 SVGAGI. This CDR3 is built from 14 residues. CDR3 sequence: CASRTGQGAVEQYF. The CDR3 bases are TGTGCCAGCAGAACCGGACAGGGGGCTGTCGAGCAGTACTTC.

As regards this clone: Within the sample, other DNA sequences also encode this same CDR3. For the CDR3, the DNA is TGTGCCAGCAGTTACTCGAAACTAGCGGGTCCAGATACGCAGTATTTT. It translates to CASSYSKLAGPDTQYF. The V and J genes are TRBV6-5 and TRBJ2-3; 9 positions agree with TRBD2. V lost 0 bases, J lost 4 bases, and 5 bases stayed unmatched. Germline CDR1 reads MNHEY; CDR2 reads SVGAGI. The CDR3 is 16 amino acids.

The V and J genes are TRBV6-4 and TRBJ2-5, with a possible D match to TRBD1 (6 bases). The CDR3 covers 14 residues. The germline V gene has CDR1 MRHNA and CDR2 SNTAGT. The germline V and J ends were trimmed by 5 bases and 1 base, with 11 bases remaining between them. CDR3 bases: TGTGCCAGCAGTACAGGGACCTTCCAAGAGACCCAGTACTTC. Its translation is CASSTGTFQETQYF.

The chain uses TRBV5-1 and TRBJ2-1; the match to TRBD1 covers 7 bases. From germline, CDR1 is SGHRS and CDR2 YFSETQ. Losses at the gene ends were 3 bases for V and 3 bases for J; bases not matched to a gene: 6. The CDR3 is made up of 15 amino acids. CDR3 DNA: TGCGCCAGCAGCTCAACAGGGGCCCTCTACAATGAGCAGTTCTTC. This translates into CASSSTGALYNEQFF.

The rearrangement uses TRBV15 and TRBJ2-1; 9 bases are a match to TRBD2. Trimming cost V 4 bases and J 5 bases; bases outside gene matches: 12. CDR1 and CDR2 from the germline V gene are LNHNV and YYDKDF (reference sequence). This CDR3 comprises 17 residues. In DNA, the CDR3 is TGTGCCACCAGCATCCTCCTTAGCGGGAGTCGGAACAATGAGCAGTTCTTC. Translation gives CATSILLSGSRNNEQFF.

The chain couples TRBV5-1 to TRBJ1-1; D uncertain. Germline CDR1 reads SGHRS; CDR2 reads YFSETQ. The CDR3 spans 14 residues. V lost 5 bases and J 2 bases, leaving 13 bases between the germline ends. The CDR3 DNA is TGCGCCAGCAGACTCCAGCAGGCAAACACTGAAGCTTTCTTT. This translates into CASRLQQANTEAFF. The variable domain in full, with the rest retrieved from reference TRBV5-1 and TRBJ1-1, is KAGVTQTPRYLIKTRGQQVTLSCSPISGHRSVSWYQQTPGQGLQFLFEYFSETQRNKGNFPGRFSGRQFSNSRSEMNVSTLELGDSALYLCASRLQQANTEAFFGQGTRLTVV.

The chain recombines TRBV6-5 with TRBJ1-2; no clear D. V lost 0 bases and J 4 bases, leaving 15 bases between the germline ends. Germline values: CDR1 MNHEY, CDR2 SVGAGI. This CDR3 has 16 amino acids. The CDR3 protein is CASSYSEELKSYGYTF. Here the CDR3 DNA reads TGTGCCAGCAGTTACTCGGAGGAGTTAAAATCCTATGGCTACACCTTC.

The gene calls are TRBV5-1 and TRBJ2-3; 7 bases line up with TRBD2. The CDR3 spans 15 residues. Trimming took 0 bases from V and 3 from J; bases not matched to a gene: 4. The germline gives CDR1 SGHRS, CDR2 YFSETQ. This chain's CDR3 is CASSLVASGTDTQYF. CDR3 nucleotides: TGCGCCAGCAGCTTGGTGGCTAGCGGAACAGATACGCAGTATTTT.

This clone has a handful of counts. This chain links TRBV5-4 with TRBJ2-7, with D perhaps matching TRBD1 (5 bases). Germline V gene lookup returns CDR1 SGHNT and CDR2 YYREEE (reference sequence). The CDR3 totals 12 residues. Trimming shortened V by 1 base and J by 3 bases, and 5 bases separated the two germline ends. The CDR3 here is CASSLTGYEQYF. The CDR3 DNA reads TGTGCCAGCAGCTTGACAGGCTACGAGCAGTACTTC.

The sample holds a few counts of this clone. The rearrangement links TRBV19 to TRBJ1-4, with D perhaps matching TRBD1 (5 bases). Germline CDR1 is LNHDA and CDR2 is SQIVND (reference sequence). V dropped 1 base and J dropped 2 bases, with 14 bases sitting between them. CDR3 length equals 17 residues. CDR3 sequence reads: CASSIAGGGRTNEKLFF. CDR3 DNA sequence: TGTGCCAGTAGTATAGCCGGGGGGGGACGGACTAATGAAAAACTGTTTTTT.

The chain carries TRBV24-1 and TRBJ2-3; TRBD1 matches at 9 bases. The trim removed 4 bases at V and 2 bases at J, leaving 6 bases unmatched. This CDR3 has 16 residues. Germline values: CDR1 KGHDR, CDR2 SFDVKD. In nucleotides, the CDR3 is TGTGCCACCAGTGAACCGGGACAGGGTCCCACAGATACGCAGTATTTT. It yields the protein CATSEPGQGPTDTQYF.

J is TRBJ1-1 and V is TRBV5-1, with D possibly matching TRBD1 (5 bases). This CDR3 is built from 16 residues. Germline loops: CDR1 SGHRS, CDR2 YFSETQ. Trimming took off 3 bases at V and 0 bases at J, with 15 bases between the two ends. CDR3 loop: CASSYGAGEMNTEAFF. In nucleotides, the CDR3 is TGCGCCAGCAGCTACGGGGCGGGAGAAATGAACACTGAAGCTTTCTTT.

This clone has more than one count but fewer than ten. The gene calls are TRBV5-6 and TRBJ1-2; 12 positions match TRBD1. The V gene end was trimmed by 4 bases and the J gene end by 7 bases; junction bases not matched to a gene: 5. This CDR3 region has 14 residues. Germline V lookup: CDR1 SGHDT, CDR2 YYEEEE. The CDR3 protein is CASSRDRGLGGYTF. The DNA for the CDR3 is TGTGCCAGCAGCAGGGACAGGGGGCTTGGTGGCTACACCTTC.

The chain is built from TRBV19 and TRBJ2-3; 11 bases map to TRBD2. Unmatched junction bases numbered 10, after V lost 7 bases and J lost 4 bases. Per the germline V gene, CDR1 is LNHDA and CDR2 is SQIVND (reference sequence). This CDR3 has 16 residues. CDR3 loop: CASNSGGALIPDTQYF. The DNA of the CDR3 is TGTGCCAGTAATAGCGGGGGGGCCCTTATCCCAGATACGCAGTATTTT. The full variable domain, rest sourced from reference TRBV19 and TRBJ2-3, is DGGITQSPKYLFRKEGQNVTLSCEQNLNHDAMYWYRQDPGQGLRLIYYSQIVNDFQKGDIAEGYSVSREKKESFPLTVTSAQKNPTAFYLCASNSGGALIPDTQYFGPGTRLTVL.

The J gene is TRBJ2-7, the V gene TRBV27, with D hard to call. CDR1 is MNHEY and CDR2 is SMNVEV in the germline V gene (reference sequence). The CDR3 runs to 14 residues. Trimming shortened V by 8 bases and J by 9 bases, and 23 bases separated the two germline ends. CDR3: CASSVSIGLEGQYF. The CDR3 DNA sequence: TGTGCCAGCTCAGTAAGCATCGGGTTAGAAGGGCAGTACTTC.

In this sample, this clone turned up once. The chain combines TRBV6-4 with TRBJ2-1, with 8 bases fitting TRBD2. Germline V gene data show CDR1 as MRHNA and CDR2 as SNTAGT. The CDR3 loop spans 15 amino acids. J gave up 4 bases and V 2 bases, and 4 bases lay outside the gene matches. The CDR3 DNA sequence: TGTGCCAGCAGTGACGGGAGCGGGAGTTACAATGAGCAGTTCTTC. Encoded protein: CASSDGSGSYNEQFF.

CDR3 protein: CASSLSQEPSYTQYF. The CDR3 coding sequence is TGTGCCAGCAGCTTGTCCCAGGAACCCTCTTATACGCAGTATTTT. The J gene is TRBJ2-3, the V gene TRBV7-9; D uncertain. Trimming stripped 3 bases from V and 7 bases from J, with 17 bases between. This CDR3 has 15 residues. Germline CDR1 SEHNR, CDR2 FQNEAQ (reference sequence).

This clone showed up just once. This chain links TRBV10-1 with TRBJ1-1, with D tentatively TRBD1 (5 bases). Trimming removed 6 bases from V and 7 bases from J, with 9 bases in between. CDR3 length: 11 residues. The germline gives CDR1 WNHNN, CDR2 SYGVQD (reference sequence). Written as DNA, the CDR3 is TGCGCCAGCAGGGGGCTGGGTGAAGCTTTCTTT. The encoded protein is CASRGLGEAFF.